One and the same sample provided the 23 T cell receptor beta chains below, sequenced in a study of identical twins. Each CDR3 protein is one row after TCRdb ran MiXCR on the 5' RACE reads. Of more than 400,000 distinct CDR3 sequences in the sample, 15% were seen once. These records were also assigned to another study, of yellow fever vaccine responses in identical twins.

Sequences were obtained from CD4+ T cells sorted from blood. The source is a woman aged 18-30 years in good health.

This clonotype was recorded a few times. The rearrangement uses TRBV11-2 and TRBJ2-5, with D possibly TRBD1 on 5 matching bases. Trimming removed 5 bases at V and 5 bases at J, with 18 bases between. CDR1 is SGHAT and CDR2 is FQNNGV in the germline V gene. This CDR3 comprises 15 residues. CDR3 loop: CASSPSTGSWETQYF. DNA for the CDR3: TGTGCCAGCAGCCCCTCTACAGGTAGTTGGGAGACCCAGTACTTC.

This clonotype was seen many times. The chain employs TRBV20-1 and TRBJ2-1; D gene unclear. Germline CDR1 reads DFQATT; CDR2 reads SNEGSKA (reference sequence). V dropped 2 bases and J dropped 1 base, with 6 bases sitting between them. The CDR3 loop spans 13 amino acids. The CDR3 DNA reads as TGCAGTGCTAGATGGCTATCCTACAATGAGCAGTTCTTC. It codes for CSARWLSYNEQFF.

In its sample, this clonotype was seen a few times. The J gene is TRBJ2-1, the V gene TRBV6-4; 9 bases line up with TRBD2. The germline gives CDR1 MRHNA, CDR2 SNTAGT. The CDR3 loop spans 15 amino acids. Unmatched junction bases numbered 7, after V lost 5 bases and J lost 5 bases. The CDR3 loop reads CASSLERGVNNEQFF. The CDR3 DNA sequence: TGTGCCAGCAGTCTCGAGCGGGGGGTTAACAATGAGCAGTTCTTC.

The V gene is TRBV7-3, the J gene TRBJ2-3; D possibly corresponds to TRBD1 (5 bases). The V gene lost 8 bases and the J gene lost 6 bases, with 15 bases spanning the gap. The CDR3 covers 13 residues. Germline V gene sequence: CDR1 SGHTA, CDR2 FQGTGA. CDR3 bases: TGTGCCAGCCCCTTTGGGGCGTTCGATACGCAGTATTTT. Its translation is CASPFGAFDTQYF.

V usage is TRBV28 and J usage is TRBJ1-2; D not certain. The CDR3 is made up of 13 amino acids. V lost 7 bases and J 7 bases, leaving 16 bases between the germline ends. Germline CDR1 is MDHEN and CDR2 is SYDVKM. CDR3: CASTLIPGFGYTF. The CDR3 bases are TGTGCCAGCACTCTCATCCCGGGTTTTGGCTACACCTTC.

The V call is TRBV2, the J call TRBJ1-5; the D is unclear. The V gene lost 8 bases and the J gene lost 0 bases, with 11 bases spanning the gap. The germline V gene encodes CDR1 SNHLY and CDR2 FYNNEI. CDR3 length: 14 amino acids. This CDR3 is CASQGSYSNQPQHF. CDR3 DNA: TGTGCCAGCCAAGGCAGTTATAGCAATCAGCCCCAGCATTTT.

This clonotype has only a few counts. The chain's CDR3 is CASSYRGGQSYEQYF. CDR3 sequence (DNA): TGTGCCAGCAGTTACCGGGGAGGGCAATCCTACGAGCAGTACTTC. The rearrangement links TRBV28 to TRBJ2-7; TRBD2 aligns across 7 bases. Germline assignment: CDR1 MDHEN and CDR2 SYDVKM. After removal of 4 bases from V and 1 base from J, the junction contained 7 bases not matched to a gene. The CDR3 runs 15 residues.

This clonotype was recorded a few times. V gene TRBV10-3 combines with J gene TRBJ2-5; 9 nucleotides agree with TRBD1. This CDR3 is 18 amino acids long. V trimming: 0 bases; J trimming: 0 bases; junction bases outside the gene matches: 8. Germline values: CDR1 ENHRY, CDR2 SYGVKD. The chain's CDR3 is CAISESLGQGGNQETQYF. DNA of the CDR3: TGTGCCATCAGTGAGTCGTTGGGACAGGGTGGAAACCAAGAGACCCAGTACTTC.

This clonotype was counted between two and nine times. The CDR3 sequence: CASSPQETYEQYV. The DNA of the CDR3 is TGTGCCAGCTCACCACAGGAAACCTACGAGCAGTACGTC. The V call is TRBV18, the J call TRBJ2-7; D remains ambiguous. This CDR3 comprises 13 residues. The germline V and J ends were trimmed by 1 base and 2 bases, with 6 bases remaining between them. In germline, CDR1 is KGHSH, CDR2 LQKENI.

This clonotype was seen only a few times. The chain combines TRBV7-9 with TRBJ2-5, with a possible D match to TRBD1 (6 bases). Germline CDR1 reads SEHNR; CDR2 reads FQNEAQ (reference sequence). V lost 1 base to trimming and J lost 4 bases, with 19 bases between them. The length of the CDR3 is 17 residues. CDR3 sequence (DNA): TGTGCCAGCAGCTTAGGAGGTCTCTCACAGGGAAGAGAGACCCAGTACTTC. This codes for CASSLGGLSQGRETQYF.

V usage is TRBV27 and J usage is TRBJ2-5; tentatively, D is TRBD2 (6 bases). This CDR3 has 16 amino acids. Trimming took 5 bases from V and 0 from J, leaving 16 bases between them. Looked up from germline, CDR1 is MNHEY and CDR2 is SMNVEV (reference sequence). CDR3 protein: CASSTRLGAYQETQYF. The CDR3 bases are TGTGCCAGCAGTACCCGACTAGGGGCCTACCAAGAGACCCAGTACTTC.

This clonotype occurred a few times. This chain connects TRBV6-5 to TRBJ1-2; D perhaps matches TRBD1 (6 bases). Germline CDR1 reads MNHEY; CDR2 reads SVGAGI. The ends were cut back, 4 bases at V and 7 bases at J, with 13 bases in the middle. There are 13 residues in the CDR3. The DNA of the CDR3 is TGTGCCAGCAGTTCACAGGGAATTGGTGGCTACACCTTC. This translates into CASSSQGIGGYTF.

The CDR3 region has the DNA TGCAGTGCTAGATCACCCGTGGCTAGCGGGAGTCCCACAGATACGCAGTATTTT. It yields the protein CSARSPVASGSPTDTQYF. This chain connects TRBV20-1 to TRBJ2-3; 10 bases agree with TRBD2. Germline CDR1 is DFQATT and CDR2 is SNEGSKA (reference sequence). V lost 2 bases to trimming and J lost 2 bases; unmatched junction nucleotides: 13. CDR3 length: 18 amino acids.

This clonotype was detected only a few times. The genes are TRBV15 and TRBJ1-5, with a tentative D call TRBD1 (6 bases). V gave up 5 bases and J gave up 4 bases, with 9 bases separating them. This CDR3 is 13 amino acids long. CDR1 LNHNV and CDR2 YYDKDF come from the germline V gene (reference sequence). The CDR3 spells CATSRDMNQPQHF. CDR3 coding DNA: TGTGCCACCAGCCGGGACATGAATCAGCCCCAGCATTTT.

The chain is built from TRBV21-1 and TRBJ2-4; TRBD2, the table's D call, lacks a check against the DNA. TRBV21-1 is described as a pseudogene. This CDR3 has 16 amino acids. In DNA form, the CDR3 reads TGTGCCAGCAGCAAAGGGACTAGCGGGAGCCCAAACATTCAGTACTTC. This sequence encodes CASSKGTSGSPNIQYF.

The table lists this clonotype with a few counts. V gene TRBV29-1 combines with J gene TRBJ1-4, with unresolved D. The V gene lost 0 bases and the J gene lost 10 bases, with 6 bases spanning the gap. The CDR3 length is 11 residues. Germline values: CDR1 SQVTM, CDR2 ANQGSEA. The CDR3 DNA sequence: TGCAGCGTTGAAGATCAAGCAAAACTGTTTTTT. Translated, it gives CSVEDQAKLFF.

The gene calls are TRBV12-3 or TRBV12-4 and TRBJ2-7, with 13 bases matching TRBD2. The CDR3 is 15 residues long. After removal of 6 bases from V and 4 bases from J, the junction contained 6 bases not matched to a gene. The DNA of the CDR3 is TGTGCCAGCAGGTCGGGACTAGCGGGATTGTACGAGCAGTACTTC. It yields the protein CASRSGLAGLYEQYF.

V gene TRBV7-2 combines with J gene TRBJ2-1, with 7 bases aligning to TRBD2. Germline V lookup: CDR1 SGHTA, CDR2 FQGNSA. Losses at the gene ends were 5 bases for V and 3 bases for J; bases not matched to a gene: 10. This CDR3 has 16 residues. The CDR3, as DNA: TGTGCCAGCAGCGTCGGGACTGGCGGGGGCTACAATGAGCAGTTCTTC. This encodes CASSVGTGGGYNEQFF.

This clonotype was observed at least ten times. This chain uses TRBV10-3 with TRBJ2-1; a weak D match, TRBD1 (6 bases). V gave up 8 bases and J gave up 8 bases, with 19 bases separating them. This CDR3 is built from 14 residues. From germline, CDR1 is ENHRY and CDR2 SYGVKD. CDR3 DNA sequence: TGTGCCATCGGAAACAGGGCACGGCTGGATGAGCAGTTCTTC. It is translated as CAIGNRARLDEQFF.

In its sample, this clonotype was seen many times. The J gene is TRBJ2-5, the V gene TRBV12-3 or TRBV12-4, with 13 bases aligning to TRBD2. CDR3 length: 17 residues. The V segment lost 5 bases and the J segment 5 bases; nucleotides outside the gene matches: 11. Here the CDR3 DNA reads TGTGCCAGCAGTAGATTAGGACTAGCGGGAGTTAGGGAGACCCAGTACTTC. Translation gives CASSRLGLAGVRETQYF.

The genes are TRBV12-3 or TRBV12-4 and TRBJ2-2, with TRBD1 matching over 10 bases. The CDR3 runs 17 residues. The trim removed 7 bases at V and 7 bases at J, leaving 15 bases unmatched. This chain's CDR3 is CASTPQPGQGGFGELFF. The DNA of the CDR3 is TGTGCCAGCACCCCCCAACCCGGACAGGGGGGCTTCGGGGAGCTGTTTTTT.

This clonotype was counted many times. This chain uses TRBV5-1 with TRBJ2-1; 9 bases fit TRBD1. J lost 13 bases, V lost 0 bases, and 14 bases had no gene match. The CDR3 spans 16 residues. CDR1 and CDR2 from the germline V gene are SGHRS and YFSETQ. In DNA form, the CDR3 reads TGCGCCAGCAGCTTGGCCGGTGGACAGGGGAGAACTTTCCAGTTCTTC. Translating it yields CASSLAGGQGRTFQFF.

This clonotype came up a few times. The CDR3 DNA is TGCGCCAGCAGCTCCGGGACTAGCGGGAGAGGCCCAGATACGCAGTATTTT. Residues: CASSSGTSGRGPDTQYF. The V and J genes are TRBV5-1 and TRBJ2-3; TRBD2 matches at 14 bases. The CDR3 sequence is 17 residues long. The ends lost 3 bases at V and 4 bases at J; junction bases unmatched: 7. The germline CDR1 and CDR2 sequences are SGHRS and YFSETQ. The complete variable domain, with remaining parts taken from reference TRBV5-1 and TRBJ2-3, reads KAGVTQTPRYLIKTRGQQVTLSCSPISGHRSVSWYQQTPGQGLQFLFEYFSETQRNKGNFPGRFSGRQFSNSRSEMNVSTLELGDSALYLCASSSGTSGRGPDTQYFGPGTRLTVL.